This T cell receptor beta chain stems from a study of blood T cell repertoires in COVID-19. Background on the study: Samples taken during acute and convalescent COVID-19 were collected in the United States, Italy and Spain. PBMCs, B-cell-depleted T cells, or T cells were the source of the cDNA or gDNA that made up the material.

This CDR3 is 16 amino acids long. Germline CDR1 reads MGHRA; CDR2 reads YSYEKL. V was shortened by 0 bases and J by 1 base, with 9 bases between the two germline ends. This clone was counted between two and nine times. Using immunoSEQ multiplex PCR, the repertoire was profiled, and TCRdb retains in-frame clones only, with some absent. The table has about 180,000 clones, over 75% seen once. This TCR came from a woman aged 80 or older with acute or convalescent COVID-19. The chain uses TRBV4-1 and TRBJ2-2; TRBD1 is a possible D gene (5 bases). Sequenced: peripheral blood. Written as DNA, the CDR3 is TGCGCCAGCAGCCAAGATCCAGGGTTGAACACCGGGGAGCTGTTTTTT. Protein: CASSQDPGLNTGELFF.